This T cell receptor beta chain was retrieved from a study of blood T cell repertoires in COVID-19. Study in general: Acute-phase and convalescent COVID-19 samples originated in the United States, Italy and Spain.

This clone was recorded only once. The CDR3 runs 14 residues. J lost 4 bases, V lost 2 bases, and 3 bases had no gene match. Germline V lookup: CDR1 SGHAT, CDR2 FQNNGV. Ages ranged from roughly 18 to 100 years, with residence in about two dozen US areas. Using immunoSEQ multiplex PCR, the repertoire was profiled, and TCRdb retains in-frame clones only, with some absent. The data hold approximately 400,000 clones, with 87% observed a single time. This receptor was taken from a man aged 30 to 39 who had recovered from COVID-19. The specimen was PBMCs or T cells enriched from blood (not recorded which). V and J are TRBV11-2 and TRBJ1-1; the match to TRBD1 covers 8 bases. CDR3 amino acids: CASSLRQGSTEAFF. In DNA, the CDR3 is TGTGCCAGCAGCTTAAGACAGGGGAGCACTGAAGCTTTCTTT.